This T cell receptor beta chain was captured in a study of shared clonotypes between healthy human individuals. At the level of the study: CD4 naive and memory got three plates each, CD8 naive two, CD8 memory one. Whole-study results and caveats: A generally larger estimated richness was seen in naive subsets than in memory subsets.

Trimming stripped 1 base from V and 8 bases from J, with 11 bases between. Germline values: CDR1 SNHLY, CDR2 FYNNEI. The CDR3 has 14 residues. CD4+ cells were split into CD45RA+ naive and CD45RA-negative memory subsets. The table came from immunoSEQ multiplex PCR; TCRdb's copy has only in-frame clones and leaves some out. The table records about 2.3 million clones, 80% to 95% of them present only once. In regard to this clone: Its antigen remains unknown.

The sequence was collected from a young man in good health. Some clones in this sample may be carry-over from other donors' samples. The chain combines TRBV2 with TRBJ1-4; D not certain. Sequencing input: naive CD4+ T cells from PBMCs. Described subset: CD45RA+ positively selected. The CDR3 nucleotides read TGTGCCAGCAGTGAAGAGGGTCTGGTGGAAAAACTGTTTTTT. It specifies CASSEEGLVEKLFF.